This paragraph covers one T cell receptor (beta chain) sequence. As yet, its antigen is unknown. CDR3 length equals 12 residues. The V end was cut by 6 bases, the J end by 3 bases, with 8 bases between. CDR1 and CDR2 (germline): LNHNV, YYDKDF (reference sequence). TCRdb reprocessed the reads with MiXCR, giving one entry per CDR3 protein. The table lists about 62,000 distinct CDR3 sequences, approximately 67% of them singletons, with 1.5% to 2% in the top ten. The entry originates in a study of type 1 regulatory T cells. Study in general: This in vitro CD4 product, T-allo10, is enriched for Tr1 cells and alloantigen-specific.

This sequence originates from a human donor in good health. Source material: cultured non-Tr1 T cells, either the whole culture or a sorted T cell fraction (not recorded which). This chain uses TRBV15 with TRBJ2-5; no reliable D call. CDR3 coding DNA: TGTGCCACCAGTCGATACAAAGAGACCCAGTACTTC. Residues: CATSRYKETQYF.